A selection of T cell receptor beta chains follows, all from one sample in a study of neoadjuvant nivolumab and ipilimumab in lung cancer. Sequencing used immunoSEQ multiplex PCR; TCRdb keeps in-frame clones, though not all of them. The table shows about 16,000 clones, with 70% to 80% occurring only once. This specimen consisted of tumor tissue, obtained after neoadjuvant nivolumab, alone or with ipilimumab, at or shortly before surgery. The receptors were sampled from an adult with non-small cell lung cancer. CDR3s leave out the opening cysteine and the closing phenylalanine or tryptophan.

cdr3_length v_call cdr3_aa
13 TRBV4-2 ASSQEERPDKEQF
10 TRBV5-4 ASSFGTAAAF
11 TRBV4-1 ASSLSGVSPLH
17 TRBV5-1 ASSPRTAPVVSGANVLT
15 TRBV14 ASSQVGLGGGEHGYT
14 TRBV7-3 ASSSSSGGAYNEQF
13 TRBV6-6 ASRPTGDYNEKLF
12 TRBV9 ASGTGGGGNTIY
13 TRBV5-4 ASSLRRGGENIQY
11 TRBV30 AQGLPSGEKLF
12 TRBV27 ASRVRGEGIAAF
13 TRBV16 ASSQYFRDGYGYT
14 TRBV2 ASSDLGISNTGELF
13 TRBV5-4 ASSDGTGGWDGYT
14 TRBV6-1 ASSEQPSSYNSPLH
12 TRBV7-8 ASSLEGQRFEAF
13 TRBV11-1 ASSLGQGNTGELF
11 TRBV6-1 ASRTSDNSPLH
13 TRBV6-6 ASSPDRKVNTEAF
11 TRBV19 ASSTLAGYEQY
15 TRBV5-6 ASSFPDRGRSGNTIY
11 TRBV7-2 ASSWAGRETQY
15 TRBV7-9 ASSPDSGGQKFYGYT
12 TRBV11-2 ASSMGGSTGELF
12 TRBV11-2 ASSLARAGGGYT
10 TRBV30 AWSSSNQPQH
10 TRBV15 ATSRDRVTQY
11 TRBV19 ASAGRSANTIY
10 TRBV11-2 ASSFQGTEQY
13 TRBV7-8 ASSLATRQNTEAF
13 TRBV2 ASSQTPSVDYGYT
13 TRBV5-1 ASSSEQGANYGYT
13 TRBV6-1 ASALAGPGRETQY
15 TRBV5-4 ASSRRLAGGRSDTQY
12 TRBV10-3 AISVAGGRETQY
14 TRBV4-1 ASSQDLGATNEKLF
15 TRBV30 AWSVGGADYSYNEQF
14 TRBV5-1 ASSLGLAEIQETQY
12 TRBV5-6 ASSLGTGVGAQH
13 TRBV18 ASSPSGGFTDTQY
12 TRBV10-3 AISGTSSGNTIY
9 TRBV20-1 SARSGTEAF
15 TRBV5-1 ASSLGYEAGANYGYT
17 TRBV4-2 ASSQGLAGGSTLTYEQY
9 TRBV20-1 SAPNQGEQF
13 TRBV6-5 ASSYSIQGEWEQY
13 TRBV25-1 ASSLGTFGQETQY
16 TRBV2 ASSDPAGVYAGANVLT
12 TRBV5-1 ASSSLQGNTEAF
11 TRBV5-1 ASSLQSNSPLH
12 TRBV10-1 AAPTPGVQETQY
14 TRBV7-9 ASSFRQGRGDNEQF
14 TRBV7-3 ASSLKSGLSTDTQY
14 TRBV5-1 ASSLVPGAVSYEQY
14 TRBV5-1 ASSFTGAGTNEKLF
12 TRBV5-1 ASSLTEDNSPLH
13 TRBV5-1 ASIPGPGTYNEQF
12 TRBV5-1 ASSLRQGGSPLH
11 TRBV5-4 ASSLAGTETQY